A selection of T cell receptor beta chains follows, all from one sample in a study of T-cell reconstitution after alpha-beta-depleted transplantation in children. MiXCR, run by TCRdb on the PCR reads, gives a single entry per CDR3 protein. The table shows around 580,000 distinct CDR3 sequences, with about 23% occurring only once. Sequenced material: PBMCs, mostly from graft donor cells, taken 360 days after TCRalphabeta/CD19-depleted stem cell transplant. These receptors all come from a boy under two years old who had a stem cell transplant for acute myeloid leukemia, so the T cells may come from the graft donor. CDR3s leave out the opening cysteine and the closing phenylalanine or tryptophan. Each record gives: V gene, CDR3 length, J gene, CDR3 protein.

>TRBV12-3/TRBV12-4|13|TRBJ2-7
ASSSLQGALFEQY
>TRBV16|16|TRBJ2-2
ASRIPQERGQNTGELF
>TRBV10-3|14|TRBJ1-6
AISESTGQGNSPLH
>TRBV9|10|TRBJ1-2
ASSRHLYGYT
>TRBV24-1|14|TRBJ2-1
ATSDLSGVGNNEQF
>TRBV6-1|11|TRBJ2-1
ASSQTAGGEQF
>TRBV7-9|12|TRBJ2-5
ASSYVVVGETQY
>TRBV4-3|14|TRBJ2-1
ASSQGGLAGYNEQF
>TRBV18|13|TRBJ2-5
ASSPQKDFGETQY
>TRBV11-2|17|TRBJ2-5
ASSLVCRQGEAGPETQY
>TRBV18|12|TRBJ2-1
ASSPTGVYNEQF
>TRBV6-1|11|TRBJ1-4
ASSRTGNEKLF
>TRBV19|13|TRBJ1-4
ASSMIPATNEKLF
>TRBV27|12|TRBJ2-3
ASQQTGNTDTQY
>TRBV11-2|12|TRBJ2-3
ASSSGTRLDTQY
>TRBV6-4|17|TRBJ2-4
ASTTEASGDPRAKNIQY
>TRBV20-1|9|TRBJ2-1
SASGDHEQF
>TRBV29-1|12|TRBJ1-1
SVVNRARNTEAF
>TRBV12-3/TRBV12-4|14|TRBJ1-1
ASSFMGGSMNTEAF
>TRBV20-1|10|TRBJ2-4
SARVLRHIQY
>TRBV10-3|10|TRBJ1-2
AITAGGYGYT
>TRBV20-1|11|TRBJ1-2
SASETGDYGYT
>TRBV20-1|12|TRBJ1-1
SFYDTGFDTEAF
>TRBV10-3|15|TRBJ2-1
AISASGGKSSYNEQF
>TRBV6-5|12|TRBJ1-2
ASSYYRGRGGYT
>TRBV5-6|14|TRBJ2-1
ASSLAVGLSNNEQF
>TRBV6-5|14|TRBJ2-1
ASSYPRASSYNEQF
>TRBV7-9|13|TRBJ2-6
ASSRQGPGANVLT
>TRBV19|11|TRBJ2-1
ASSIQVYNEQF
>TRBV10-1|8|TRBJ2-7
ASRGFEQY
>TRBV20-1|12|TRBJ1-2
SARPSGANYGYT
>TRBV12-3/TRBV12-4|12|TRBJ1-6
ASSMGGVGSPLH
>TRBV20-1|13|TRBJ1-1
SANPGRGRNTEAF
>TRBV28|15|TRBJ1-2
ASSFPWTGRANYGYT
>TRBV12-3/TRBV12-4|14|TRBJ1-3
ASSPPGSGARNTIY
>TRBV5-1|15|TRBJ2-1
ASSLASGGLSYNEQF
>TRBV20-1|11|TRBJ2-5
SARGYPQETQY
>TRBV7-2|13|TRBJ2-3
ASSLLWGVTDTQY
>TRBV7-2|12|TRBJ1-2
ASSLRQVNYGYT
>TRBV29-1|12|TRBJ2-2
SVEGVTNTGELF
>TRBV7-9|13|TRBJ2-2
ASSSTTGETGELF
>TRBV11-2|15|TRBJ2-5
ASSLVVGFGAQETQY
>TRBV5-5|13|TRBJ2-1
ASSSLGERDNEQF
>TRBV20-1|13|TRBJ2-1
SVPGEPRGGNEQF
>TRBV3-1|15|TRBJ2-3
ASSQLTGGSWTDTQY
>TRBV20-1|11|TRBJ1-6
SARERGNSPLH
>TRBV2|14|TRBJ2-1
ASRATGTGGENEQF
>TRBV27|12|TRBJ2-3
ASRPGQLTDTQY
>TRBV28|13|TRBJ1-6
ASSLVVGVNSPLH
>TRBV5-6|14|TRBJ2-1
ASSPALAGEYNEQF
>TRBV20-1|13|TRBJ1-5
SAIGPGVDNQPQH
>TRBV11-2|13|TRBJ2-2
ASSQGYGNTGELF
>TRBV10-3|9|TRBJ2-7
ATEGTYEQY
>TRBV30|11|TRBJ2-7
AWSDGSSYEQY
>TRBV3-1|12|TRBJ2-5
ASSEDPGEETQY
>TRBV7-2|12|TRBJ1-1
ASSLAPVNTEAF
>TRBV24-1|13|TRBJ2-3
ATSDPGQRTDTQY
>TRBV11-3|14|TRBJ2-7
ASSLDHRFDLYEQY